This TCR beta chain was sequenced in a study of shared clonotypes between healthy human individuals. With regard to this clone: Antigen: not known. This same CDR3 is encoded by further DNA sequences in the sample.

J was trimmed by 3 bases and V by 1 base; bases with no gene match: 3. The CDR3 spans 16 residues. Germline CDR1 LNHDA, CDR2 SQIVND (reference sequence). The naive CD8 population came from CD45RO-negative cells selected for CCR7, without terminally differentiated effector memory CD45RA+ cells. Every contributor of samples was a Caucasian grown-up residing in Nashville, Tennessee. Whole-study findings and limits: An anticipated effect of sequencing depth on clonotype sharing among donors was recognized.

Sorted-subset replicate PCRs used 150 to 200 ng DNA, 30,000 or so T cell genomes. The table came from immunoSEQ multiplex PCR; TCRdb's copy has only in-frame clones and leaves some out. The table lists about 2.2 million clones, approximately 94% of them singletons, with under 2% in the top ten. V usage is TRBV19 and J usage is TRBJ2-1; 10 positions agree with TRBD2. The sequencing sample was made of naive CD8+ T cells from PBMCs. The source of this sequence is a man between 18 and 35 years old in good health. Some clones in this sample may be carry-over from other donors' samples. CDR3 coding DNA: TGTGCCAGTAGTATAGCTAGCGGGAGAGGCTACAATGAGCAGTTCTTC. It translates to CASSIASGRGYNEQFF.